This T cell receptor (beta chain) originates from a study of patients and donors after allogeneic stem cell transplantation. This clonotype has only one observation. Each CDR3 protein is one row after TCRdb ran MiXCR on the RT-PCR reads. The sample has fewer than 250,000 distinct CDR3 sequences, 14% seen once; the top ten hold under 14%. Germline loops: CDR1 SGHTA, CDR2 FQGTGA. The CDR3 is 15 amino acids. The V end was cut by 6 bases, the J end by 7 bases, with 18 bases between. This clonotype originated in a human donor who was either an allogeneic HSCT recipient or a stem cell or donor lymphocyte infusion donor (not recorded which). It is not recorded whose cells these are; they may come from a transplant donor. Specimen: blood, either unsorted or a sorted T cell fraction (not recorded which). The rearrangement links TRBV7-3 to TRBJ1-4, with D perhaps matching TRBD1 (6 bases). The CDR3 DNA reads TGTGCCAGCAGTCAACAGGGAGGGCGTCGTGAAAAACTGTTTTTT. Residues: CASSQQGGRREKLFF.